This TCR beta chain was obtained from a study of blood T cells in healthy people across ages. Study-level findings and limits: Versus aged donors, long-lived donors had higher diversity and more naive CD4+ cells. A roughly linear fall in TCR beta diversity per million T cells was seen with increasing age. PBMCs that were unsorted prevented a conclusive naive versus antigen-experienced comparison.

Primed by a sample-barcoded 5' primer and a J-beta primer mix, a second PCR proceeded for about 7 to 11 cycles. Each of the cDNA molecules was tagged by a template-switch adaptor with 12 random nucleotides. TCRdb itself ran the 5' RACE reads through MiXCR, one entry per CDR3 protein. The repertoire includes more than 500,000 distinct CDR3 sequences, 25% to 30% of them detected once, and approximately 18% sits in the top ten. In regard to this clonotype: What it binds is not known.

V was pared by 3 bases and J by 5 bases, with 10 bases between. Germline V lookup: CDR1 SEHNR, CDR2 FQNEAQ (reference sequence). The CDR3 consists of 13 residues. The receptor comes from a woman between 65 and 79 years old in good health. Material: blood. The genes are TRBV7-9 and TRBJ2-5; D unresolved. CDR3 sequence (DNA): TGTGCCAGCAGCTTGACGGTAGGGGAGACCCAGTACTTC. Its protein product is CASSLTVGETQYF.